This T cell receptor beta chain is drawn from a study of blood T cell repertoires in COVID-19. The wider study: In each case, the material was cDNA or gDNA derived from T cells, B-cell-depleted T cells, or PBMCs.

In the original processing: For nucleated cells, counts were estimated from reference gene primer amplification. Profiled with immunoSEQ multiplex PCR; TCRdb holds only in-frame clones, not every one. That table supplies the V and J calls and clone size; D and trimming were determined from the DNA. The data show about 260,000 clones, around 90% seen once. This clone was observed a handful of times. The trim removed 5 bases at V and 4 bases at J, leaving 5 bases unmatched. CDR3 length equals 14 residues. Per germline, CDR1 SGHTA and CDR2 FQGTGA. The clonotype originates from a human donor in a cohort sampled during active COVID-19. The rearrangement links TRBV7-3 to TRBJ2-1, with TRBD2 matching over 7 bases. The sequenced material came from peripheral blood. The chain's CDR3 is CASSRPGGYNEQFF. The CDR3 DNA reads TGTGCCAGCAGCCGTCCGGGGGGATACAATGAGCAGTTCTTC. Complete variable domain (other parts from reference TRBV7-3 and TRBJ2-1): GAGVSQTPSNKVTEKGKYVELRCDPISGHTALYWYRQSLGQGPEFLIYFQGTGAADDSGLPNDRFFAVRPEGSVSTLKIQRTERGDSAVYLCASSRPGGYNEQFFGPGTRLTVL.